Sequencing of this TCR beta chain was carried out in a study of prognosis after radiotherapy for stage I lung cancer. About the study: Stage I non-small cell lung cancer patients were enrolled between April 2018 and 2019. Study-level points and caveats: Tumor specificity was not determined for the expanded TCR clones.

Amplification of TCR beta CDR3 from genomic DNA used two-round multiplex PCR. During first-round PCR, primers specific to each TRBV and TRBJ gene were used. TCRdb itself ran the multiplex PCR reads through MiXCR, one entry per CDR3 protein. Of about 21,000 distinct CDR3 sequences in the sample, approximately 39% are singletons; the top ten hold roughly a third. V lost 5 bases and J lost 8; bases outside the gene matches: 6. This CDR3 comprises 15 residues. CDR1 is SGHNT, CDR2 YENEEA, per germline. In its sample, this clonotype was seen many times. The antigen remains undetermined. This clonotype originated in a donor over 45 with non-small cell lung cancer. The chain is built from TRBV11-3 and TRBJ2-2; 12 bases are a match to TRBD2. The material sequenced was PBMCs, taken before or after stereotactic body radiation therapy (not recorded which). The chain's CDR3 is CASSPRLAGEGELFF. CDR3 DNA sequence: TGTGCCAGCAGCCCCAGACTAGCGGGAGAAGGGGAGCTGTTTTTT.